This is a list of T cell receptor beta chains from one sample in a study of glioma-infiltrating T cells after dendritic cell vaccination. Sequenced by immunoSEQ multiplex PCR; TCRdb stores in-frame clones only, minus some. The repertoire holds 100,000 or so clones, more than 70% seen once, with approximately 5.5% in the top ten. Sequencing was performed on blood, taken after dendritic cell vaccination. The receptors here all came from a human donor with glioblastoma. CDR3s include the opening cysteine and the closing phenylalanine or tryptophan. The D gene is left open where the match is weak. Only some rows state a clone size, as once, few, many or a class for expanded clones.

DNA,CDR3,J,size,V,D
TGTGCCAGCAGACCGACTAGCGGGGGGACCTACGAGCAGTACTTC,CASRPTSGGTYEQYF,TRBJ2-7,-,TRBV28,TRBD2
TGTGCCAGCAGTCCTCTCGGGACAGAGTCCTACAATGAGCAGTTCTTC,CASSPLGTESYNEQFF,TRBJ2-1,few,TRBV5-6,TRBD1
TGTGCTAGCAGTCTCGACAGCCTCAGCACAGATACGCAGTATTTT,CASSLDSLSTDTQYF,TRBJ2-3,-,TRBV7-7,-
TGTGCCAGCAGTGGGGGGACAGGGTATGGCTACACCTTC,CASSGGTGYGYTF,TRBJ1-2,-,TRBV28,TRBD1
TGTGCCAGCAGCCAAGTCCAGGGGTGGGGCACCGGGGAGCTGTTTTTT,CASSQVQGWGTGELFF,TRBJ2-2,-,TRBV4-2,-
TGTGCCAGCAGTGCAACACTAGCGGCCTACGAGCAGTACTTC,CASSATLAAYEQYF,TRBJ2-7,-,TRBV6-1,TRBD2
TGTGCCAGCAGGAACAGGGCCGATACGCAGTATTTT,CASRNRADTQYF,TRBJ2-3,-,TRBV2,-
TGTGCCAGCAGTGGTACAGGGGTTCGGGGCACCGGGGAGCTGTTTTTT,CASSGTGVRGTGELFF,TRBJ2-2,-,TRBV28,TRBD1
TGTGCCAGCAGAAGACAGGTTCTCACTGAAGCTTTCTTT,CASRRQVLTEAFF,TRBJ1-1,-,TRBV6-5,-
TGCGCCAGCAGTGGTCAGGAGGGTTTCACAGATACGCAGTATTTT,CASSGQEGFTDTQYF,TRBJ2-3,few,TRBV10-2,-
TGTGCCAGCAGTTACCCTGACAGGGATGGCCGCTACGAGCAGTACTTC,CASSYPDRDGRYEQYF,TRBJ2-7,few,TRBV6-6,TRBD1
TGTGCCAGCAGTTACTCTTCAGTCGCGGGGGATACGCAGTATTTT,CASSYSSVAGDTQYF,TRBJ2-3,-,TRBV6-7,-
TGTGCCAGCTCACCCAGACAGGGAAGCACCGAGCAGTACTTC,CASSPRQGSTEQYF,TRBJ2-7,-,TRBV18,TRBD1
TGTGCCAGCAGCCCCACCGAGTGGACAGGGATGAACACCGGGGAGCTGTTTTTT,CASSPTEWTGMNTGELFF,TRBJ2-2,few,TRBV7-9,TRBD1
TGTGCCAGCAGCTTATTGGTCCCAGCGGGAGTTTACGAGCAGTACTTC,CASSLLVPAGVYEQYF,TRBJ2-7,-,TRBV7-8,TRBD2
TGTGCCAGCAGTTACCAGGCTGTCGAAGCTTTCTTT,CASSYQAVEAFF,TRBJ1-1,-,TRBV6-6,-
TGTGCCAGCAGTCGACGACAGAACACCGGGGAGCTGTTTTTT,CASSRRQNTGELFF,TRBJ2-2,-,TRBV7-9,-
TGTGCCATCAGTGAAGTCGGCGGGAACCGGCGTGAGACCCAGTACTTC,CAISEVGGNRRETQYF,TRBJ2-5,once,TRBV10-3,-
TGTGCCAGCAGTTACTTATCGAGCCCTCTCCGAACTGAAGCTTTCTTT,CASSYLSSPLRTEAFF,TRBJ1-1,-,TRBV6-6,-
TGTGCCAGCAGCCCCGACAGGGGTGTTTCCCCCTATAATTCACCCCTCCACTTT,CASSPDRGVSPYNSPLHF,TRBJ1-6,-,TRBV5-6,TRBD1
TGTGCTAGCAGCTTAGGGGGCCCCGAGACCCAGTACTTC,CASSLGGPETQYF,TRBJ2-5,-,TRBV7-7,TRBD1
TGTGCCAGCAGTGAAGCGTCGGGCACAGATACGCAGTATTTT,CASSEASGTDTQYF,TRBJ2-3,few,TRBV6-1,-
TGCGCCAGCAGCCAGGCCACAGGGGGCCCTCCTGGCTACACCTTC,CASSQATGGPPGYTF,TRBJ1-2,-,TRBV5-1,TRBD1
TGTGCCAGTAGTCAGACCTGGACAGCTTTCAATCAGCCCCAGCATTTT,CASSQTWTAFNQPQHF,TRBJ1-5,-,TRBV19,-
TGTGCCAGCAAGATTCCGGGGGAAACTGAAGCTTTCTTT,CASKIPGETEAFF,TRBJ1-1,-,TRBV11-3,-
TGTGCCAGCGTCAGGGGGCACTGGGAGACCCAGTACTTC,CASVRGHWETQYF,TRBJ2-5,-,TRBV6-1,TRBD1
TGTGCCAGCAGCTTAGGGTCACAGGGGTCGCCTGAAGCTTTCTTT,CASSLGSQGSPEAFF,TRBJ1-1,-,TRBV7-6,TRBD1
TGTGCCAGCACCCCGGGGACAGCCGATGAAAAACTGTTTTTT,CASTPGTADEKLFF,TRBJ1-4,-,TRBV9,TRBD1
TGCGCCAGCAGCCAAGATTCCGCCTACGAGCAGTACTTC,CASSQDSAYEQYF,TRBJ2-7,-,TRBV4-1,-
TGTGCCAGCAGTTACCAACAGGGGGTAGACGGGGAGCTGTTTTTT,CASSYQQGVDGELFF,TRBJ2-2,few,TRBV6-5,TRBD1
TGTGCCAGCAGCTTAGCTTTTAGCGGAGTCCCATCCTACGAGCAGTACTTC,CASSLAFSGVPSYEQYF,TRBJ2-7,once,TRBV11-2,-
TGTGCCAGCAGCGTATTAGAGGGCTTCTATGGCTACACCTTC,CASSVLEGFYGYTF,TRBJ1-2,-,TRBV9,-
TGTGCCAGCAGCACACAGGGGGCCACTGAAGCTTTCTTT,CASSTQGATEAFF,TRBJ1-1,-,TRBV7-3,TRBD1
TGTGCCAGCAGCTTAGATTCGGTTCGGTATGGCTACACCTTC,CASSLDSVRYGYTF,TRBJ1-2,-,TRBV7-9,-
TGCGCCAGCAGGTCCGGAGCGGTTTCGAACACTGAAGCTTTCTTT,CASRSGAVSNTEAFF,TRBJ1-1,-,TRBV5-1,-
TGTGCTAGCAGCTTCCGGGACTCCCTACGCTCCTACAATGAGCAGTTCTTC,CASSFRDSLRSYNEQFF,TRBJ2-1,-,TRBV7-7,-
TGTGCCAGCTCACGCGGGACTTTTCAAGAGACCCAGTACTTC,CASSRGTFQETQYF,TRBJ2-5,-,TRBV18,-
TGTGCCTGGAGTTTTGGAGGGTCTAGAGAAAAACTGTTTTTT,CAWSFGGSREKLFF,TRBJ1-4,-,TRBV30,-
TGTGCCAGCTCTCCCCAACAGAGAGCGGGAGGGCTCTACAATGAGCAGTTCTTC,CASSPQQRAGGLYNEQFF,TRBJ2-1,-,TRBV18,TRBD2
TGTGCCTGGAGGGGCTATAAGACCCAGTACTTC,CAWRGYKTQYF,TRBJ2-5,once,TRBV30,-
TGCGCCAGCAGCTGGGCGGACAGACTGAATGAAAAACTGTTTTTT,CASSWADRLNEKLFF,TRBJ1-4,-,TRBV5-1,-
TGCGCCAGCAGCTTGGATCCAGCGAACACCGGGGAGCTGTTTTTT,CASSLDPANTGELFF,TRBJ2-2,few,TRBV5-1,-
TGTGCCAGCAGCGCCACGGGGTCGGATGAAAAACTGTTTTTT,CASSATGSDEKLFF,TRBJ1-4,-,TRBV9,-
TGTGCCAGCAGCCAACGACAGGGATCCAATGAGCAGTTCTTC,CASSQRQGSNEQFF,TRBJ2-1,-,TRBV7-6,TRBD1
TGTGCCAGCTCACCAGGGGGCAGACAGCCCCAGCATTTT,CASSPGGRQPQHF,TRBJ1-5,-,TRBV18,-
TGTGCCAGTAGAGACGGCGGGAACAATGAGCAGTTCTTC,CASRDGGNNEQFF,TRBJ2-1,once,TRBV19,-
TGTGCCAGCAGGCAACCGGGACATGATAATTCACCCCTCCACTTT,CASRQPGHDNSPLHF,TRBJ1-6,-,TRBV6-1,-
TGTGCCAGCAGCCAAGGGACAGGGTCTGGAATCTACGAGCAGTACTTC,CASSQGTGSGIYEQYF,TRBJ2-7,-,TRBV4-2,TRBD1
TGTGCCAGCAGCTGGGGCATGTCCTACAATGAGCAGTTCTTC,CASSWGMSYNEQFF,TRBJ2-1,-,TRBV11-2,-
TGCGCCAGCAGCTTCGGGACAGGGGACTACAATGAGCAGTTCTTC,CASSFGTGDYNEQFF,TRBJ2-1,-,TRBV5-1,TRBD1
TGTGCCAGCGTACAGGGGGCGGGGGGCGCCACAGATACGCAGTATTTT,CASVQGAGGATDTQYF,TRBJ2-3,-,TRBV7-9,-
TGTGCCAGCAGCGACCCCGGGGTTGAGACCCAGTACTTC,CASSDPGVETQYF,TRBJ2-5,-,TRBV7-9,-
TGTGCCAGCAGCTCCCTGGCAGGGGTCTATGGCTACACCTTC,CASSSLAGVYGYTF,TRBJ1-2,-,TRBV7-3,-
TGTGCCAGCAGCTCCGGACTAGCGGGAGTGAGTGAGCAGTTCTTC,CASSSGLAGVSEQFF,TRBJ2-1,-,TRBV2,TRBD2
TGTGCCACCGAAGGGGAGGTGGGTCTAAGTCAGCCCCAGCATTTT,CATEGEVGLSQPQHF,TRBJ1-5,-,TRBV6-1,-